This entry lists 15 T cell receptor beta chains sequenced from one sample in a study of shared clonotypes between healthy human individuals. Assay: immunoSEQ multiplex PCR; the TCRdb copy retains only in-frame clones and omits some. The data hold 2 million to 2.5 million clones, with roughly 90% observed a single time. Sequences were obtained from naive CD4+ T cells from PBMCs. The subset: CD45RA+ positively selected. These TCRs come from a man younger than 30 in good health. Some clones in this sample may be carry-over from other donors' samples.

This sequence joins TRBV7-8 and TRBJ2-7, with a weak D call TRBD2 (6 bases). The germline V gene has CDR1 SGHVS and CDR2 FQNEAQ. CDR3 length: 16 residues. Trimming left V 2 bases short and J 7 bases short, with 21 bases between. This chain's CDR3 is CASSLLGVEGWAEQYF. The CDR3 DNA is TGTGCCAGCAGCTTATTGGGGGTGGAGGGCTGGGCGGAGCAGTACTTC.

This clone was observed a single time. As DNA, the CDR3 is TGTGCCAGCAGCTTAGGTCGGGGGGCGGAGCAAGAGACCCAGTACTTC. Translated: CASSLGRGAEQETQYF. The chain employs TRBV7-9 and TRBJ2-5, with D tentatively TRBD2 (7 bases). Trimming took off 1 base at V and 2 bases at J, with 14 bases between the two ends. The CDR3 is 16 amino acids. Germline V gene data show CDR1 as SEHNR and CDR2 as FQNEAQ (reference sequence).

This chain connects TRBV29-1 to TRBJ1-2; 8 bases fit TRBD1. The V segment lost 6 bases and the J segment 8 bases; nucleotides outside the gene matches: 14. Germline V gives CDR1 SQVTM, CDR2 ANQGSEA. The CDR3 is made up of 14 amino acids. The chain's CDR3 is CSVTTPGQVLGYTF. In nucleotides, the CDR3 is TGCAGCGTAACGACTCCGGGACAGGTTTTGGGCTACACCTTC.

The chain recombines TRBV28 with TRBJ2-7, with 9 nucleotides matching TRBD1. Trimming at V came to 3 bases and at J to 1 base, leaving 7 bases not matched to a gene. The germline CDR1 and CDR2 sequences are MDHEN and SYDVKM. The CDR3 consists of 16 residues. CDR3 coding DNA: TGTGCCAGCAGTTTTGGATGGGGACAGGGTTCCTACGAGCAGTACTTC. This encodes CASSFGWGQGSYEQYF.

The rearrangement links TRBV6-6 to TRBJ2-1, with 7 bases identical to TRBD2. Germline CDR1 MNHNY, CDR2 SVGAGI (reference sequence). This CDR3 spans 15 amino acids. With 8 bases clipped from V and 0 bases from J, the junction kept 7 bases outside the gene matches. The CDR3 loop is CASVAGESSYNEQFF. The CDR3 DNA reads TGTGCCAGCGTTGCGGGGGAGAGCTCCTACAATGAGCAGTTCTTC.

J is TRBJ1-4 and V is TRBV5-1; TRBD1 aligns across 7 bases. The CDR3 has 16 amino acids. The germline CDR1 and CDR2 sequences are SGHRS and YFSETQ. V shed 2 bases, J shed 1 base, and the junction held 5 bases outside the gene matches. In DNA, the CDR3 is TGCGCCAGCAGCTTACAGGGGATGGGAACTAATGAAAAACTGTTTTTT. It yields the protein CASSLQGMGTNEKLFF.

The V and J genes are TRBV7-7 and TRBJ2-3; TRBD2 aligns across 14 bases. The CDR3 spans 17 residues. V lost 5 bases and J lost 5; bases outside the gene matches: 9. CDR1 is SSHAT, CDR2 FNYEAQ, per germline (reference sequence). Here the CDR3 DNA reads TGTGCCAGCAGCCTGGGACTAGCGGGAGTAGGGGGAGATACGCAGTATTTT. It codes for CASSLGLAGVGGDTQYF.

This chain links TRBV5-6 with TRBJ2-1, with D possibly being TRBD2 (5 bases). Looked up from germline, CDR1 is SGHDT and CDR2 is YYEEEE. This CDR3 comprises 15 residues. V dropped 0 bases and J dropped 6 bases, with 13 bases sitting between them. Here the CDR3 DNA reads TGTGCCAGCAGCTTGGTATCTCGGGATTTCAATGAGCAGTTCTTC. This gives the protein CASSLVSRDFNEQFF.

The V and J genes are TRBV4-1 and TRBJ2-7; 7 bases fit TRBD2. CDR1 is MGHRA and CDR2 is YSYEKL in the germline V gene. V gave up 4 bases and J gave up 0 bases; unmatched junction bases: 9. The CDR3 is 16 amino acids. The CDR3 protein is CASSRLLASSSYEQYF. As DNA, the CDR3 is TGCGCCAGCAGCCGCTTACTAGCGTCTAGCTCCTACGAGCAGTACTTC.

V gene TRBV7-2 combines with J gene TRBJ2-3; TRBD2 might be the D (6 bases). From germline, CDR1 is SGHTA and CDR2 FQGNSA. Trimming removed 2 bases at V and 1 base at J, with 10 bases between. CDR3 length: 15 amino acids. CDR3 in DNA: TGTGCCAGCAGCTTACGGCGGGACCGCACAGATACGCAGTATTTT. It yields the protein CASSLRRDRTDTQYF. Full variable domain (rest looked up from reference TRBV7-2 and TRBJ2-3): GAGVSQSPSNKVTEKGKDVELRCDPISGHTALYWYRQSLGQGLEFLIYFQGNSAPDKSGLPSDRFSAERTGGSVSTLTIQRTQQEDSAVYLCASSLRRDRTDTQYFGPGTRLTVL.

This clone was seen once. Here the CDR3 reads CASSSWTEQETQYF. DNA of the CDR3: TGTGCCAGCAGCTCCTGGACGGAACAAGAGACCCAGTACTTC. The V gene is TRBV11-3, the J gene TRBJ2-5, with D unclear. V lost 4 bases and J 2 bases, leaving 11 bases between the germline ends. Germline assignment: CDR1 SGHNT and CDR2 YENEEA. This CDR3 contains 14 residues. Variable domain in full (rest from reference TRBV11-3 and TRBJ2-5): EAGVVQSPRYKIIEKKQPVAFWCNPISGHNTLYWYLQNLGQGPELLIRYENEEAVDDSQLPKDRFSAERLKGVDSTLKIQPAELGDSAVYLCASSSWTEQETQYFGPGTRLLVL.

V and J are TRBV7-9 and TRBJ2-2, with a weak D call TRBD1 (5 bases). The germline CDR1 and CDR2 sequences are SEHNR and FQNEAQ (reference sequence). V was pared by 2 bases and J by 5 bases, with 15 bases between. The CDR3 has 16 amino acids. CDR3 sequence reads: CASSLIKGAETGELFF. The CDR3, as DNA: TGTGCCAGCAGCTTAATTAAAGGGGCGGAGACCGGGGAGCTGTTTTTT.

The J gene is TRBJ2-3, the V gene TRBV12-5, with TRBD1 matching over 9 bases. Germline V lookup: CDR1 LGHNT, CDR2 FRNRAP. CDR3 length: 17 residues. The trim removed 1 base at V and 3 bases at J, leaving 8 bases unmatched. The CDR3 loop reads CASGLAPGQGGTDTQYF. CDR3 bases: TGTGCTAGTGGTTTGGCACCGGGACAGGGAGGGACAGATACGCAGTATTTT.

This clone was found once. The sample holds other DNA sequences that translate to the same CDR3. The chain uses TRBV27 and TRBJ2-1; 7 bases map to TRBD2. The CDR3 loop spans 14 amino acids. Trimming took 3 bases from V and 3 from J; bases not matched to a gene: 2. The germline V gene encodes CDR1 MNHEY and CDR2 SMNVEV (reference sequence). The CDR3 region is CASSLGGSYNEQFF. CDR3 DNA sequence: TGTGCCAGCAGTTTGGGCGGGAGCTACAATGAGCAGTTCTTC.

V and J are TRBV5-4 and TRBJ1-1, with D uncertain. The CDR3 runs 13 residues. CDR1 SGHNT and CDR2 YYREEE come from the germline V gene (reference sequence). The V end lost 0 bases, the J end lost 7 bases, and 10 bases lay between the germline ends. The CDR3 spells CASSLGWADEAFF. The CDR3 region has the DNA TGTGCCAGCAGCTTGGGGTGGGCGGATGAAGCTTTCTTT.